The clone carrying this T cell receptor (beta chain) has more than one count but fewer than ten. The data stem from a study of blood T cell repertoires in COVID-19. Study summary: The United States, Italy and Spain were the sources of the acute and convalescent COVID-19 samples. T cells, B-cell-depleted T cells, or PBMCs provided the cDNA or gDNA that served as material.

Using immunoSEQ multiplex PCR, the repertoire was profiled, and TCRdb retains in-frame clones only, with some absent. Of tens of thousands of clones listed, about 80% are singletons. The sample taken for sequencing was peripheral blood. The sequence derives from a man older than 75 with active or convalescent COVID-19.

DNA for the CDR3: TGCGCCAGCAGCCCAGCGGTTGGGTACACTGAAGCTTTCTTT. The encoded protein is CASSPAVGYTEAFF. The gene calls are TRBV10-1 and TRBJ1-1; D unresolved. V lost 6 bases to trimming and J lost 3 bases, with 14 bases between them. The V gene's germline CDR1 is WNHNN and CDR2 SYGVQD (reference sequence). This CDR3 contains 14 residues.